This T cell receptor beta chain originates from a study of shared clonotypes between healthy human individuals. Method: immunoSEQ multiplex PCR; TCRdb's copy keeps in-frame clones and lacks some. Found here are about 2.1 million clones, approximately 92% of them singletons; the top ten hold under 2%. In the naive CD8 group, cells lacked CD45RO and were positively selected for CCR7, so terminally differentiated effector memory CD45RA+ cells were left out. The V gene end was trimmed by 4 bases and the J gene end by 3 bases; junction bases not matched to a gene: 9. The CDR3 is made up of 16 amino acids. Germline values: CDR1 SGHVS, CDR2 FQNEAQ.

The sample was naive CD8+ T cells from PBMCs. The origin of this receptor is a man aged 18 to 30 in good health. Some clones in this sample may be carry-over from other donors' samples. The rearrangement joins TRBV7-8 to TRBJ1-2, with TRBD1 matching 9 bases. In nucleotides, the CDR3 is TGTGCCAGCAGCTGGAGGGACAGGGCGCCGGACTATGGCTACACCTTC. Translation gives CASSWRDRAPDYGYTF.